This T cell receptor beta chain was identified during a study of blood T cell repertoires in COVID-19. Overall study context: Spain, Italy and the United States supplied samples that represented acute and convalescent COVID-19. The cDNA or gDNA used as material had been derived from T cells, B-cell-depleted T cells, or PBMCs.

Per the original methods: It was from reference gene primer amplification that nucleated cell counts were estimated. Clones were sequenced by immunoSEQ multiplex PCR, and TCRdb holds only the in-frame ones, with some missing. V, J and clone size are those of that table, while D and trimming were read from the DNA. Among about 15,000 clones, more than 65% were seen once, and the ten largest hold about a tenth. Germline V lookup: CDR1 SGHKS, CDR2 YYEKEE (reference sequence). The CDR3 is 14 amino acids. The V end was cut by 5 bases, the J end by 0 bases, with 8 bases between. The material sequenced was peripheral blood. The clonotype originates from a human donor in a cohort sampled during active COVID-19. This chain links TRBV5-5 with TRBJ1-4; D is possibly TRBD1 (5 bases). CDR3: CASSQGTTNEKLFF. The CDR3 DNA sequence: TGTGCCAGCAGTCAGGGTACAACTAATGAAAAACTGTTTTTT.